This T cell receptor (beta chain) was sequenced in a study of CD8 T cells in ankylosing spondylitis. TCRdb reprocessed the 5' RACE reads via MiXCR and lists one record per CDR3 protein. The sample contains about 260,000 distinct CDR3 sequences, 24% of which appear only once. Germline values: CDR1 DFQATT, CDR2 SNEGSKA (reference sequence). V lost 6 bases and J 12 bases, leaving 15 bases between the germline ends. This CDR3 has 11 residues. The sequence was collected from a male donor with ankylosing spondylitis or in good health (not recorded which). Source material: blood, either unsorted or a sorted T cell fraction (not recorded which). The chain couples TRBV20-1 to TRBJ2-1; a weak D match, TRBD1 (5 bases). CDR3 region: CSARGQAGQFF. As DNA, the CDR3 is TGCAGTGCAAGGGGTCAAGCCGGGCAGTTCTTC.